This entry features one T cell receptor (beta chain) sequence. Primers for the PCR totalled 60 Vbeta and 13 Jbeta. Assay used: immunoSEQ multiplex PCR; TCRdb lists only in-frame clones, some missing. Of under 150,000 clones listed, over 60% were seen once; the top ten hold 1.5% to 2%. Germline CDR1 is ENHRY and CDR2 is SYGVKD. V lost 6 bases to trimming and J lost 2 bases, with 16 bases between them. This CDR3 is built from 15 residues. This specimen belongs to a study of cytomegalovirus exposure and HLA in healthy donors. Sequencing used PBMCs. The chain uses TRBV10-3 and TRBJ1-2; TRBD1 might be the D (6 bases). The receptor was derived from a woman aged 25-40 years in good health and CMV-seronegative. CDR3 amino acids: CAIRARTVQNYGYTF. The CDR3 nucleotides read TGTGCCATCAGGGCCAGGACAGTTCAGAACTATGGCTACACCTTC.